These 21 T cell receptor beta chains share one sample of origin, sequenced in a study of blood T cells in healthy people across ages. For the second PCR, which ran for roughly 6 to 12 cycles, a sample-barcoded 5' primer and a J-beta primer mix were used. TCRdb called the 5' RACE reads again in MiXCR, with one record for every CDR3 protein. This sample has around 1.5 million distinct CDR3 sequences; 30% to 35% occur once, and the top ten carry 11%. The specimen was blood. These receptor sequences come from a woman aged 25 to 39 in good health.

The chain uses TRBV27 and TRBJ2-3, with 14 bases lining up with TRBD2. This CDR3 has 16 amino acids. CDR1 and CDR2 from the germline V gene are MNHEY and SMNVEV (reference sequence). Germline trimming cut 5 bases from V and 4 bases from J; bases unmatched to any gene: 5. The CDR3 sequence: CASSARTSGRPDTQYF. CDR3 bases: TGTGCCAGCAGTGCCCGGACTAGCGGGAGGCCAGATACGCAGTATTTT.

The V gene is TRBV10-3, the J gene TRBJ1-6; TRBD1 might be the D (5 bases). The germline V and J ends were trimmed by 3 bases and 6 bases, with 18 bases remaining between them. Germline V lookup: CDR1 ENHRY, CDR2 SYGVKD. The CDR3 has 17 amino acids. This CDR3 reads CAISESGSAGPNSPLHF. CDR3 nucleotides: TGTGCCATCAGTGAATCGGGCAGTGCGGGGCCTAATTCACCCCTCCACTTT.

V gene TRBV2 combines with J gene TRBJ2-1; TRBD2 matches 13 bases. This CDR3 has 15 residues. V trimming: 6 bases; J trimming: 9 bases; junction bases outside the gene matches: 8. Germline-derived CDR1 and CDR2 are SNHLY and FYNNEI. The CDR3 reads CASSNGLAGEGEQFF. DNA of the CDR3: TGTGCCAGCAGCAACGGACTAGCGGGGGAGGGTGAGCAGTTCTTC. Based on the CDR3 plus reference TRBV2 and TRBJ2-1, the full variable domain is EPEVTQTPSHQVTQMGQEVILRCVPISNHLYFYWYRQILGQKVEFLVSFYNNEISEKSEIFDDQFSVERPDGSNFTLKIRSTKLEDSAMYFCASSNGLAGEGEQFFGPGTRLTVL.

The chain uses TRBV5-5 and TRBJ1-2, with 11 bases matching TRBD1. CDR1 SGHKS and CDR2 YYEKEE come from the germline V gene (reference sequence). The CDR3 contains 17 residues. Trimming removed 2 bases from V and 2 bases from J; junction bases left unmatched: 8. The CDR3 nucleotides are TGTGCCAGCAGCTTAGTCGGGACAGGGGGAACAAACTATGGCTACACCTTC. Its translation is CASSLVGTGGTNYGYTF.

The rearrangement uses TRBV27 and TRBJ2-7, with 8 nucleotides matching TRBD2. The J segment lost 5 bases and the V segment lost 4 bases, leaving 10 bases of the junction unmatched. The CDR3 spans 15 residues. Germline CDR1 is MNHEY and CDR2 is SMNVEV (reference sequence). The CDR3 region has the DNA TGTGCCAGCAGTTCGGGACTAGTGGTGAGGGACGAGCAGTACTTC. Translation gives CASSSGLVVRDEQYF.

With regard to this clonotype: This could be a read error, since a much larger clone is one nucleotide away. The chain has TRBV29-1 and TRBJ2-7, with 8 bases lining up with TRBD2. The CDR3 loop spans 12 amino acids. The V gene end was trimmed by 7 bases and the J gene end by 12 bases; junction bases not matched to a gene: 14. Germline lookup yields CDR1 SQVTM and CDR2 ANQGSEA. CDR3 sequence (DNA): TGCAGCGCCCCGGGAGAGCGGGAGACCCTGTACTTC. This codes for CSAPGERETLYF.

The genes are TRBV19 and TRBJ2-3, with D maybe TRBD1 (6 bases). From germline, CDR1 is LNHDA and CDR2 SQIVND (reference sequence). This CDR3 has 14 amino acids. Deletions cut 9 bases from V and 1 base from J, with 14 bases between. CDR3 protein: CARRRKGGTDTQYF. Here the CDR3 DNA reads TGTGCCAGGAGGCGTAAGGGGGGCACAGATACGCAGTATTTT.

This clonotype came up a few times. The rearrangement joins TRBV4-1 to TRBJ1-2; perhaps TRBD1 as D (5 bases). The CDR3 extends over 18 amino acids. V was cut by 1 base and J by 3 bases, with 21 bases left in between. The germline gives CDR1 MGHRA, CDR2 YSYEKL. For the CDR3, the DNA is TGCGCCAGCAGCCAAGCAGGTCGGAGGCAGGGCACCTACTATGGCTACACCTTC. The encoded protein is CASSQAGRRQGTYYGYTF.

This sequence joins TRBV5-5 and TRBJ2-7; 7 bases agree with TRBD2. The germline gives CDR1 SGHKS, CDR2 YYEKEE (reference sequence). CDR3 length equals 16 residues. After removal of 1 base from V and 7 bases from J, the junction contained 14 bases not matched to a gene. The CDR3 sequence: CASSLSSGTLYNEQYF. The DNA of the CDR3 is TGTGCCAGCAGCTTGTCTAGCGGAACTCTCTACAATGAGCAGTACTTC.

The chain carries TRBV10-3 and TRBJ2-7; D remains unclear. The V and J ends lost 3 bases and 3 bases respectively, with 9 bases between them. Germline values: CDR1 ENHRY, CDR2 SYGVKD. The length of the CDR3 is 13 residues. The CDR3 loop is CAISDLTHYEQYF. The DNA for the CDR3 is TGTGCCATCAGTGACTTGACACACTACGAGCAGTACTTC.

About this clonotype itself: An end of the junction differs from the germline gene, which may be a read error. V usage is TRBV9 and J usage is TRBJ1-2, with 8 bases lining up with TRBD1. CDR1 and CDR2 from the germline V gene are SGDLS and YYNGEE. This CDR3 contains 16 residues. CDR3 nucleotide sequence: TGTGCCAGCAACGTAGAATCCACAGGGGGGACCTATGGCTACACCTTC. Its translation: CASNVESTGGTYGYTF.

V is TRBV2 and J is TRBJ1-4; D not certain. The V end lost 2 bases, the J end lost 5 bases, and 12 bases lay between the germline ends. The germline V gene has CDR1 SNHLY and CDR2 FYNNEI. This CDR3 region has 15 residues. The CDR3 reads CASSEPGGGNEKLFF. The CDR3 bases are TGTGCCAGCAGTGAACCGGGTGGCGGGAATGAAAAACTGTTTTTT.

This clonotype has just a few counts. As DNA, the CDR3 is TGTGCCAGCAGCATGACTAGCGGGGGGACCGCAGATACGCAGTATTTT. Amino acid sequence: CASSMTSGGTADTQYF. The chain employs TRBV7-3 and TRBJ2-3; TRBD2 aligns across 13 bases. The CDR3 spans 16 residues. With V trimmed by 5 bases and J by 4 bases, 6 bases remained unmatched. Germline lookup yields CDR1 SGHTA and CDR2 FQGTGA.

This clonotype appeared many times. The chain couples TRBV29-1 to TRBJ2-7; D possibly corresponds to TRBD2 (7 bases). The germline gives CDR1 SQVTM, CDR2 ANQGSEA. The CDR3 contains 15 residues. Trimming removed 7 bases from V and 4 bases from J, with 23 bases in between. The CDR3 nucleotides read TGCAGCGCTATTTTTATCCCAGGGGAGGGGTACGAGCAGTACTTC. It yields the protein CSAIFIPGEGYEQYF.

J is TRBJ1-1 and V is TRBV12-3 or TRBV12-4; 8 positions match TRBD1. With V trimmed by 4 bases and J by 3 bases, 10 bases remained unmatched. The CDR3 runs to 16 residues. The CDR3 coding sequence is TGTGCCAGCAGTTCGCAGAGACAGGGGACAGACACTGAAGCTTTCTTT. Translation: CASSSQRQGTDTEAFF.

With regard to this clonotype: One junction end does not reproduce the germline sequence, and a read error may be involved. The chain is built from TRBV2 and TRBJ2-1; no definite D call. CDR1 and CDR2 (germline): SNHLY, FYNNEI. This CDR3 has 13 amino acids. CDR3 nucleotides: TGTACCAGCAGTGCCAGACTCGACAATGAGCAGTTCTTC. Translation: CTSSARLDNEQFF. The full variable domain, its missing parts supplied by reference TRBV2 and TRBJ2-1, is EPEVTQTPSHQVTQMGQEVILRCVPISNHLYFYWYRQILGQKVEFLVSFYNNEISEKSEIFDDQFSVERPDGSNFTLKIRSTKLEDSAMYFCTSSARLDNEQFFGPGTRLTVL.

This clonotype was detected once. The chain is built from TRBV5-4 and TRBJ2-5; 9 nucleotides agree with TRBD2. From germline, CDR1 is SGHNT and CDR2 YYREEE (reference sequence). Trimming cost V 1 base and J 2 bases; bases outside gene matches: 6. CDR3 size: 16 residues. The CDR3 DNA follows: TGTGCCAGCAGCTTGCCCAGCGGGGGGAGACAAGAGACCCAGTACTTC. Encoded protein: CASSLPSGGRQETQYF.

This rearrangement joins TRBV10-3 to TRBJ1-1, with TRBD1 matching 7 bases. This CDR3 comprises 14 residues. V shed 10 bases and J 2 bases; nucleotides not matched to a gene: 10. The V gene's germline CDR1 is ENHRY and CDR2 SYGVKD. Here the CDR3 DNA reads TGTGCCAGCGCGGACAGGTTGGCTAACACTGAAGCTTTCTTT. Its translation is CASADRLANTEAFF.

The chain is built from TRBV18 and TRBJ1-2; weak D call: TRBD1 (6 bases). The CDR3 has 13 residues. Trimming took 5 bases from V and 8 from J, leaving 15 bases between them. The germline gives CDR1 KGHSH, CDR2 LQKENI. The CDR3 nucleotides are TGTGCCAGCTCATATCAGGGGCGGGAAGGCTACACCTTC. Translating gives CASSYQGREGYTF. The full variable domain, in which reference TRBV18 and TRBJ1-2 provide the parts outside the CDR3, is NAGVMQNPRHLVRRRGQEARLRCSPMKGHSHVYWYRQLPEEGLKFMVYLQKENIIDESGMPKERFSAEFPKEGPSILRIQQVVRGDSAAYFCASSYQGREGYTFGSGTRLTVV.

This chain connects TRBV7-3 to TRBJ1-2; D is possibly TRBD1 (5 bases). Deletions cut 2 bases from V and 7 bases from J, with 14 bases between. The germline CDR1 and CDR2 sequences are SGHTA and FQGTGA. The CDR3 has 14 residues. The CDR3 region has the DNA TGTGCCAGCAGCTTAGGTCCAGGGCTTAGTGGCTACACCTTC. Protein: CASSLGPGLSGYTF.

The rearrangement uses TRBV4-1 and TRBJ1-6; D gene ambiguous. The CDR3 has 15 amino acids. Germline lookup yields CDR1 MGHRA and CDR2 YSYEKL. V was trimmed by 1 base and J by 5 bases, leaving 9 bases between them. The CDR3 DNA follows: TGCGCCAGCAGCCAAGTTAATACGGATAATTCACCCCTCCACTTT. Translation: CASSQVNTDNSPLHF.